This is a list of T cell receptor beta chains from one sample in a study of blood T cell repertoires in COVID-19. Some clones are missing from TCRdb's copy, which holds only in-frame ones; the method was immunoSEQ multiplex PCR. The table has fewer than 350,000 clones, about nine tenths seen once. Sequencing was done on a sample of peripheral blood. All receptors come from a woman in her 30s with COVID-19, enrolled during active disease. CDR3s include the opening cysteine and the closing phenylalanine or tryptophan. D genes are given only for firm matches. Only some rows state a clone size, as once, few, many or a class for expanded clones.

d_call j_call clone_size v_call cdr3_aa cdr3_nt
NA TRBJ2-1 NA TRBV15 CATSMFRVSYNEQFF TGTGCCACCAGCATGTTCAGGGTCTCCTACAATGAGCAGTTCTTC
NA TRBJ2-7 once TRBV27 CASSLYVGAEQYF TGTGCCAGCAGTTTATATGTGGGCGCCGAGCAGTACTTC
NA TRBJ2-1 NA TRBV6-5 CASSTPTYNEQFF TGTGCCAGCAGTACCCCGACTTACAATGAGCAGTTCTTC
TRBD1 TRBJ1-6 NA TRBV6-6 CASRHGQANSPLHF TGTGCCAGCAGACACGGACAGGCTAATTCACCCCTCCACTTT
NA TRBJ2-7 NA TRBV13 CASSSSGTFPYEQYF TGTGCCAGCAGTTCCTCCGGGACATTCCCCTACGAGCAGTACTTC
NA TRBJ1-2 few TRBV4-1 CASSQAEGDYGYTF TGCGCCAGCAGCCAAGCTGAGGGGGACTATGGCTACACCTTC
TRBD2 TRBJ2-5 NA TRBV6-1 CASSELGSGVSQETQYF TGTGCCAGCAGTGAACTGGGTAGCGGGGTGTCTCAAGAGACCCAGTACTTC
NA TRBJ2-5 NA TRBV2 CASSEDQDSKETQYF TGTGCCAGCAGTGAAGACCAGGACAGCAAAGAGACCCAGTACTTC
TRBD2 TRBJ2-1 NA TRBV2 CAAKRTGGPGEQFF TGTGCCGCTAAACGGACGGGGGGGCCGGGTGAGCAGTTCTTC
NA TRBJ1-2 NA TRBV14 CASSHLGAENYGYTF TGTGCCAGCAGCCATCTGGGGGCGGAAAACTATGGCTACACCTTC
TRBD1 TRBJ2-3 NA TRBV28 CASSSGTASTDTQYF TGTGCCAGCAGTTCCGGGACAGCTAGCACAGATACGCAGTATTTT
NA TRBJ1-4 few TRBV4-2 CASSQTVTNEKLFF TGTGCCAGCAGCCAGACAGTAACTAATGAAAAACTGTTTTTT
NA TRBJ2-3 NA TRBV19 CASSISPIATDTQYF TGTGCCAGTAGTATATCCCCCATAGCCACAGATACGCAGTATTTT
NA TRBJ2-7 NA TRBV11-3 CASSNLGGAYEQYF TGTGCCAGCAGCAATCTAGGGGGAGCCTACGAGCAGTACTTC
TRBD1 TRBJ1-2 NA TRBV2 CASTGQGNNYGYTF TGTGCCAGCACTGGACAGGGCAATAACTATGGCTACACCTTC
TRBD1 TRBJ2-3 NA TRBV18 CASSQAGTGTTDTQYF TGTGCCAGCTCACAAGCCGGGACAGGGACGACGGATACGCAGTATTTT
NA TRBJ1-6 NA TRBV2 CASSEELKNPLHF TGTGCCAGCAGTGAAGAACTCAAGAACCCCCTCCACTTT
TRBD1 TRBJ1-5 NA TRBV15 CATSRDRQGRGQPQHF TGTGCCACCAGCAGAGATAGACAGGGGCGTGGGCAGCCCCAGCATTTT
NA TRBJ2-3 NA TRBV28 CASSALAGADTDTQYF TGTGCCAGCAGTGCCCTGGCGGGGGCCGACACAGATACGCAGTATTTT
NA TRBJ1-4 NA TRBV7-6 CASSFMGTTEKLFF TGTGCCAGCAGCTTCATGGGTACTACAGAAAAACTGTTTTTT
TRBD1 TRBJ2-5 NA TRBV28 CASSADRDQETQYF TGTGCCAGCAGTGCCGACAGGGACCAAGAGACCCAGTACTTC
TRBD2 TRBJ2-1 NA TRBV7-2 CASSLGLAGASSYNEQFF TGTGCCAGCAGCTTGGGACTAGCGGGGGCGAGCTCCTACAATGAGCAGTTCTTC
NA TRBJ1-6 NA TRBV19 CASSMGGFSYNSPLHF TGTGCCAGTAGTATGGGGGGATTTTCCTATAATTCACCCCTCCACTTT